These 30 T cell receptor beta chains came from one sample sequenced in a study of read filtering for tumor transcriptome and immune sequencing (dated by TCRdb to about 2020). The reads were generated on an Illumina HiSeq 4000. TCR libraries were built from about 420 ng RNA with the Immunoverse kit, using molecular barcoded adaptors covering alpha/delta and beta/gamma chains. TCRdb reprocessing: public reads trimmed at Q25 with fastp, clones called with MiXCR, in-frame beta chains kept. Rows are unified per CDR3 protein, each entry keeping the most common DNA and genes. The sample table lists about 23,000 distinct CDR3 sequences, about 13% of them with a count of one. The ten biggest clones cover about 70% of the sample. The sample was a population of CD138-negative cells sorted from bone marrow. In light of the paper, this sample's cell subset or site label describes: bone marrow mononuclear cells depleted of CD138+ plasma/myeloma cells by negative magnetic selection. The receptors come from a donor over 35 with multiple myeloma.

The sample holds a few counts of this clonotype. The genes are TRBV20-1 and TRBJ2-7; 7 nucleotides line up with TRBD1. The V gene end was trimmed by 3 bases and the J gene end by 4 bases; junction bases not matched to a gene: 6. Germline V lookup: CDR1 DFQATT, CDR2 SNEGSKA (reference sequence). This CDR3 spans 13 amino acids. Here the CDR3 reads CSAREQGQYEQYF. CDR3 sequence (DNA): TGCAGTGCTAGGGAACAGGGGCAATACGAGCAGTACTTC.

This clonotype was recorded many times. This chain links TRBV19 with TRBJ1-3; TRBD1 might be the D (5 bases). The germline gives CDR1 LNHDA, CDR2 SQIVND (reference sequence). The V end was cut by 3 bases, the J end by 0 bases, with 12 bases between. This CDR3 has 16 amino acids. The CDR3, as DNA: TGTGCCAGTAGTATCCCGGGGACCACCTCTGGAAACACCATATATTTT. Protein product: CASSIPGTTSGNTIYF.

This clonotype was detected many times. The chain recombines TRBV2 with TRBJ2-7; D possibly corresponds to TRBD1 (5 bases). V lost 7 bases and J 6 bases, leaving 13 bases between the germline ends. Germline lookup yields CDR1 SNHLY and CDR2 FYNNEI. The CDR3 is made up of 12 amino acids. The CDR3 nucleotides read TGTGCCAGCACAAGAGGACATGTCGAGCAGTACTTC. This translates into CASTRGHVEQYF.

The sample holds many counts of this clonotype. CDR3 region: CASGDRVNYGYTF. In DNA, the CDR3 is TGTGCCAGCGGGGACAGGGTTAACTATGGCTACACCTTC. The rearrangement links TRBV2 to TRBJ1-2; 9 positions match TRBD1. The CDR3 totals 13 residues. Germline V lookup: CDR1 SNHLY, CDR2 FYNNEI. With 8 bases clipped from V and 1 base from J, the junction kept 2 bases outside the gene matches.

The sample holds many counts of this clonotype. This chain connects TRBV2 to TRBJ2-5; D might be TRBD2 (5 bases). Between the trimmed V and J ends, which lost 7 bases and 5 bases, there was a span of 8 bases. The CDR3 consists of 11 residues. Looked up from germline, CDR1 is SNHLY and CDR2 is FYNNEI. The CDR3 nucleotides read TGTGCCAGCACCGGGGAGGAGACCCAGTACTTC. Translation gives CASTGEETQYF.

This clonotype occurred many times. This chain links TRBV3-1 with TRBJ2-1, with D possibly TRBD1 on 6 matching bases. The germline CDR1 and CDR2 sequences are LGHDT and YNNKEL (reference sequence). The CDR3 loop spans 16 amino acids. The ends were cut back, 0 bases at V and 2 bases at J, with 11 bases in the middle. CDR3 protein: CASSQEGRTAYNEQFF. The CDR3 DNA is TGTGCCAGCAGCCAAGAAGGCCGGACAGCCTACAATGAGCAGTTCTTC.

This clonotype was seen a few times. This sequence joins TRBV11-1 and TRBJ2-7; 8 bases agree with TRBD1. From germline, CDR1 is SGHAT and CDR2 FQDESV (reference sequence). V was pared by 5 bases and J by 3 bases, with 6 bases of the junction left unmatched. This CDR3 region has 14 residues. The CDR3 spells CASSKGTGDYEQYF. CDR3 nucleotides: TGTGCCAGCAGCAAGGGGACAGGCGACTACGAGCAGTACTTC.

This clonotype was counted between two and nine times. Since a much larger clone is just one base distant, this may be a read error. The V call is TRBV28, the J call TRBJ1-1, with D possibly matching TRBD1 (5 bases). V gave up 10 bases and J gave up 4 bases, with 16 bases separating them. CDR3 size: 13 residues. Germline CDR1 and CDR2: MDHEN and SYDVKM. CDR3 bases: TGTGCCACCAGGGAGCCGATGAGCACTGAAGCTTTCTTT. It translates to CATREPMSTEAFF.

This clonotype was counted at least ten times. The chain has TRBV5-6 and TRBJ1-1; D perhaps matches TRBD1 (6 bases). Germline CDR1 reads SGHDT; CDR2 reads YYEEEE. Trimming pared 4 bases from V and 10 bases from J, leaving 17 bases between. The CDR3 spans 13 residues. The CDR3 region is CASSLTGPSAAFF. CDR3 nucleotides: TGTGCCAGCAGCCTGACAGGACCCTCGGCAGCTTTCTTT.

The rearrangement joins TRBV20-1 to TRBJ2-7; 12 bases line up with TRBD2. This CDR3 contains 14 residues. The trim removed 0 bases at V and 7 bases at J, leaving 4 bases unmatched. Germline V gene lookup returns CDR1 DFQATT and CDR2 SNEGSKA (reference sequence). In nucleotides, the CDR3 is TGCAGTGCTAGAGATCGACTAGCGGGAGTTGAGCAGTACTTC. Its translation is CSARDRLAGVEQYF.

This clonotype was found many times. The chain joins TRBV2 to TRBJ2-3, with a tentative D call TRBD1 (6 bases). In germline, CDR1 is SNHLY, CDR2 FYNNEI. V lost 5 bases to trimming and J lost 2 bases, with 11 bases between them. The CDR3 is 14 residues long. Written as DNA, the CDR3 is TGTGCCAGCAGTTACAGGGTAGACACAGATACGCAGTATTTT. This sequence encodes CASSYRVDTDTQYF. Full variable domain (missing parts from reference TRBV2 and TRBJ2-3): EPEVTQTPSHQVTQMGQEVILRCVPISNHLYFYWYRQILGQKVEFLVSFYNNEISEKSEIFDDQFSVERPDGSNFTLKIRSTKLEDSAMYFCASSYRVDTDTQYFGPGTRLTVL.

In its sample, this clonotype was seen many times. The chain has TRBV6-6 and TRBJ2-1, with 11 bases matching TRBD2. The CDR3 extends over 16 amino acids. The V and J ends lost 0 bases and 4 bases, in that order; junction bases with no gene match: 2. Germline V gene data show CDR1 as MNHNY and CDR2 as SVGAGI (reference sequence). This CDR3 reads CASSYSGLAEYNEQFF. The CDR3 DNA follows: TGTGCCAGCAGTTACTCGGGACTAGCGGAGTACAATGAGCAGTTCTTC.

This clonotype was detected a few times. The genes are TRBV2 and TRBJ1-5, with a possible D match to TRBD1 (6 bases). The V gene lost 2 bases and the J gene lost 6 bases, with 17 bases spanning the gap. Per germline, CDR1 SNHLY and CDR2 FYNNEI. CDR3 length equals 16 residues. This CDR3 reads CASSESVGGGAQPQHF. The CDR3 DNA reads TGTGCCAGCAGTGAATCCGTGGGGGGGGGGGCTCAGCCCCAGCATTTT. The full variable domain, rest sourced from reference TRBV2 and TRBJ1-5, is EPEVTQTPSHQVTQMGQEVILRCVPISNHLYFYWYRQILGQKVEFLVSFYNNEISEKSEIFDDQFSVERPDGSNFTLKIRSTKLEDSAMYFCASSESVGGGAQPQHFGDGTRLSIL.

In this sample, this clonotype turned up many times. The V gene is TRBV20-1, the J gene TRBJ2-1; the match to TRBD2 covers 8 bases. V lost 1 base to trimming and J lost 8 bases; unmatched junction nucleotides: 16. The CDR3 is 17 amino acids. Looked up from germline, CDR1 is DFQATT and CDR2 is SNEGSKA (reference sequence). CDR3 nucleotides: TGCAGTGCTAGAGGGGGCGGGGTAGCGGGGTCGGGCGATGAGCAGTTCTTC. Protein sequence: CSARGGGVAGSGDEQFF.

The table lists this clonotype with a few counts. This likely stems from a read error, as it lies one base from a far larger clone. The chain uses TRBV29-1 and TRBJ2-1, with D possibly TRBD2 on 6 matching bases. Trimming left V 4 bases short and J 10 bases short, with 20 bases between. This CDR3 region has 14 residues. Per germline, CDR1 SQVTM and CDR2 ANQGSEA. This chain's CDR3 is CSVVEGLDSYEQFF. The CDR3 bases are TGCAGCGTTGTGGAGGGGCTCGATTCCTACGAGCAGTTCTTC.

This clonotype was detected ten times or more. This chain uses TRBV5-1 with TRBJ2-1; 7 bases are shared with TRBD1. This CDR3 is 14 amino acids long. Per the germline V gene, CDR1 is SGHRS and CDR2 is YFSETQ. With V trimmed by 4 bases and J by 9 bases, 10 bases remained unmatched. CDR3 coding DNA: TGCGCCAGCAGCGAGACCCGGGACAGCCTTGAGCAGTTCTTC. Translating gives CASSETRDSLEQFF.

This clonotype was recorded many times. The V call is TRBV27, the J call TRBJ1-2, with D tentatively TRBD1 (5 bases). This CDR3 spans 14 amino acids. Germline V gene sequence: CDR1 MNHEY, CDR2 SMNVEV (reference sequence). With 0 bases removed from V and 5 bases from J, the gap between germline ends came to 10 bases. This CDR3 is CASSLSQGRYGYTF. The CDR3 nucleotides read TGTGCCAGCAGTTTATCCCAGGGTAGATATGGCTACACCTTC.

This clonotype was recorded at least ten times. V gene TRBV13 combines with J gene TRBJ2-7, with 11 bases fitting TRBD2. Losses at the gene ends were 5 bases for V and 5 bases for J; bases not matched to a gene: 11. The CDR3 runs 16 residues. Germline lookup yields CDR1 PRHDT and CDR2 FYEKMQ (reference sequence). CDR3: CASSQIAGGPTHEQYF. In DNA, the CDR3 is TGTGCCAGCAGCCAGATAGCGGGAGGGCCGACCCACGAGCAGTACTTC.

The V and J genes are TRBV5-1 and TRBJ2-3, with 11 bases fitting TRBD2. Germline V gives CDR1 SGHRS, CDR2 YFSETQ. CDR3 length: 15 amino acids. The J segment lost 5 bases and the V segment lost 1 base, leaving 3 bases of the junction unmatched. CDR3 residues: CASSLTSGSGDTQYF. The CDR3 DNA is TGCGCCAGCAGCTTGACTAGCGGGAGCGGAGATACGCAGTATTTT.

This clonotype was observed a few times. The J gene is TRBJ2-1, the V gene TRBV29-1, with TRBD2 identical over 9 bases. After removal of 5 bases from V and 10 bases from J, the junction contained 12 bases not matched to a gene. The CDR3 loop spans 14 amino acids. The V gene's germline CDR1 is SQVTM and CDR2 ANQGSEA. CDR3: CSVNAGGPRGEQFF. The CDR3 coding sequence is TGCAGCGTTAACGCGGGAGGGCCACGAGGCGAGCAGTTCTTC.

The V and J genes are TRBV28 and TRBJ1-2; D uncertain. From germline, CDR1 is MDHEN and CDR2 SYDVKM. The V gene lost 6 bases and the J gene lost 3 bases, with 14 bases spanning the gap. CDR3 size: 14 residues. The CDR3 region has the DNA TGTGCCAGCAGGCTGGACGGTCCCTACTATGGCTACACCTTC. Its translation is CASRLDGPYYGYTF.

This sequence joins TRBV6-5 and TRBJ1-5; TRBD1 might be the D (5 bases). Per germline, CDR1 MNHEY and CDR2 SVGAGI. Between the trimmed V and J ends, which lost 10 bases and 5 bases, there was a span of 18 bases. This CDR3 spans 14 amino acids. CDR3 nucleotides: TGTGCCATCAGCGCAAACAGGACCGATCAGCCCCAGCATTTT. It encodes CAISANRTDQPQHF.

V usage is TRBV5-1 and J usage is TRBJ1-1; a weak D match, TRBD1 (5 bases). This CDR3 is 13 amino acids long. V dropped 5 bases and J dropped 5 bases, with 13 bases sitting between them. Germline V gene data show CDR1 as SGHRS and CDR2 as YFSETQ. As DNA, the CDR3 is TGCGCCAGCAGTTCTGGGGGGGGTACTGAAGCTTTCTTT. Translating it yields CASSSGGGTEAFF.

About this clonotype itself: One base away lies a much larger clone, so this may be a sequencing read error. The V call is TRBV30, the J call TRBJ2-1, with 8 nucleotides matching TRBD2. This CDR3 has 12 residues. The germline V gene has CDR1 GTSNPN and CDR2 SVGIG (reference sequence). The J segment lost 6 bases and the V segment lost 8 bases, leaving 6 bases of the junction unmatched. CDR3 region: CALRGAGNEQFF. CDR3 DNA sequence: TGTGCCCTGCGGGGGGCGGGCAATGAGCAGTTCTTC.

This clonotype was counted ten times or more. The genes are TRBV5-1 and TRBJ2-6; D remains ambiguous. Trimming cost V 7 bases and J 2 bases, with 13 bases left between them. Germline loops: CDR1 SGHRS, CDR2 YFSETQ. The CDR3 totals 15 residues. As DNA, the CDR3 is TGCGCCAGCTACCCCGGCGATCCTGGGGCCAACGTCCTGACTTTC. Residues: CASYPGDPGANVLTF.

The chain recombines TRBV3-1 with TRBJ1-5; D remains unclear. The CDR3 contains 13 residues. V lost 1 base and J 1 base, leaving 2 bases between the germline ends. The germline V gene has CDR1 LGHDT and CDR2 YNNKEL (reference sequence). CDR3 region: CASSQASNQPQHF. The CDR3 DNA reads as TGTGCCAGCAGCCAAGCCAGCAATCAGCCCCAGCATTTT.

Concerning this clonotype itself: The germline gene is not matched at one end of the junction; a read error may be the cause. This chain's CDR3 is CAGSLQDVYNEQFF. The CDR3 DNA reads as TGTGCCGGCAGTTTACAAGACGTCTACAATGAGCAGTTCTTC. The genes are TRBV28 and TRBJ2-1; no firm D call. The CDR3 runs 14 residues. Germline CDR1 is MDHEN and CDR2 is SYDVKM.

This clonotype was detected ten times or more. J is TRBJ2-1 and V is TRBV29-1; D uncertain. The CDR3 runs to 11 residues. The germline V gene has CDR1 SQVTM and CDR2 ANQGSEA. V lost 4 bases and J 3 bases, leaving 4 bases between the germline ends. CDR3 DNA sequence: TGCAGCGTTGCCAACTACAATGAGCAGTTCTTC. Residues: CSVANYNEQFF.

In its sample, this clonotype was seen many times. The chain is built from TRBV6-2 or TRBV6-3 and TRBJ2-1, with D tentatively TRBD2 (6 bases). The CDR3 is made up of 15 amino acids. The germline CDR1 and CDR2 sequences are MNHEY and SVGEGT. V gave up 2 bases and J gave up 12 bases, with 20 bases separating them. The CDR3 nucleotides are TGTGCCAGCAGTTACACGACGGGACTTACCGCAGGGCAGTTCTTC. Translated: CASSYTTGLTAGQFF.

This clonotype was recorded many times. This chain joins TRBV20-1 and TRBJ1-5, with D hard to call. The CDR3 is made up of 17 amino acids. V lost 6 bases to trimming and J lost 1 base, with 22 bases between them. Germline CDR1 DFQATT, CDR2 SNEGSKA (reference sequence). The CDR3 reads CSAESLAGDVSNQPQHF. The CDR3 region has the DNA TGCAGTGCCGAGTCGTTGGCGGGAGATGTGAGCAATCAGCCCCAGCATTTT.